This entry lists 25 T cell receptor beta chains sequenced from one sample in a study of glioma-infiltrating T cells after dendritic cell vaccination. Some clones are missing from TCRdb's copy, which holds only in-frame ones; the method was immunoSEQ multiplex PCR. The sample contains around 100,000 clones, roughly four fifths of which appear only once. Indicated time point: after dendritic cell vaccination, including at tumor progression/relapse. Sample: blood, taken after dendritic cell vaccination. Receptor source: a human donor with glioblastoma.

This chain links TRBV19 with TRBJ2-7; D not resolved. V lost 3 bases, J lost 5 bases, and 14 bases lay in between. CDR1 is LNHDA and CDR2 is SQIVND in the germline V gene (reference sequence). This CDR3 spans 14 amino acids. CDR3 coding DNA: TGTGCCAGTAGTATGATAGACACTCCCGACGAGCAGTACTTC. This sequence encodes CASSMIDTPDEQYF.

This clone came up many times. The chain recombines TRBV10-3 with TRBJ1-5; D gene ambiguous. This CDR3 comprises 14 residues. Looked up from germline, CDR1 is ENHRY and CDR2 is SYGVKD. V was clipped by 2 bases and J by 3 bases, with 8 bases between them. The CDR3 sequence: CAISEEQYNQPQHF. In DNA, the CDR3 is TGTGCCATCAGTGAGGAACAGTACAATCAGCCCCAGCATTTT.

The gene calls are TRBV5-6 and TRBJ1-1, with 7 bases aligning to TRBD1. CDR1 is SGHDT, CDR2 YYEEEE, per germline. The V gene end was trimmed by 2 bases and the J gene end by 3 bases; junction bases not matched to a gene: 1. The CDR3 is made up of 13 amino acids. CDR3 region: CASSFDRDTEAFF. As DNA, the CDR3 is TGTGCCAGCAGCTTTGACAGGGACACTGAAGCTTTCTTT.

This clone came up once. V gene TRBV7-2 combines with J gene TRBJ2-7, with D perhaps matching TRBD2 (6 bases). Germline V gene data show CDR1 as SGHTA and CDR2 as FQGNSA. The CDR3 is made up of 13 amino acids. V was trimmed by 6 bases and J by 3 bases, leaving 12 bases between them. DNA of the CDR3: TGTGCCAGCAGTCCACAGACTAGCTACGAGCAGTACTTC. Amino acid sequence: CASSPQTSYEQYF.

The chain employs TRBV19 and TRBJ1-2, with 7 bases identical to TRBD1. The V gene's germline CDR1 is LNHDA and CDR2 SQIVND (reference sequence). The CDR3 spans 13 residues. V trimming: 4 bases; J trimming: 8 bases; junction bases outside the gene matches: 7. The CDR3 region has the DNA TGTGCCAGTAGTACCACAGGGGTTGGCGGCTACACCTTC. Translated, it gives CASSTTGVGGYTF.

This chain links TRBV6-1 with TRBJ1-2, with 9 bases fitting TRBD1. There are 14 residues in the CDR3. V dropped 6 bases and J dropped 4; count of bases not matched to a gene: 6. Germline lookup yields CDR1 MNHNS and CDR2 SASEGT. DNA of the CDR3: TGTGCCAGCAGGGATCTGGACAGGGGCTATGGCTACACCTTC. This translates into CASRDLDRGYGYTF.

The V and J genes are TRBV2 and TRBJ1-5; perhaps TRBD1 as D (5 bases). The length of the CDR3 is 14 residues. V shed 2 bases and J shed 7 bases, with 12 bases lying between them. Per the germline V gene, CDR1 is SNHLY and CDR2 is FYNNEI. In nucleotides, the CDR3 is TGTGCCAGCAGTGAATCGGCAGGGTTACAGCCCCAGCATTTT. Its protein is CASSESAGLQPQHF. Complete variable domain (other parts from reference TRBV2 and TRBJ1-5): EPEVTQTPSHQVTQMGQEVILRCVPISNHLYFYWYRQILGQKVEFLVSFYNNEISEKSEIFDDQFSVERPDGSNFTLKIRSTKLEDSAMYFCASSESAGLQPQHFGDGTRLSIL.

The V call is TRBV29-1, the J call TRBJ1-2; TRBD1 is a possible D gene (5 bases). Germline CDR1 reads SQVTM; CDR2 reads ANQGSEA. The CDR3 has 12 amino acids. The V end lost 4 bases, the J end lost 8 bases, and 14 bases lay between the germline ends. This CDR3 reads CSVGGGGVGYTF. As DNA, the CDR3 is TGCAGCGTTGGGGGAGGAGGGGTCGGCTACACCTTC.

The chain carries TRBV19 and TRBJ1-5, with D perhaps matching TRBD1 (5 bases). Germline-derived CDR1 and CDR2 are LNHDA and SQIVND (reference sequence). CDR3 length: 13 residues. The V end was cut by 4 bases, the J end by 6 bases, with 10 bases between. DNA of the CDR3: TGTGCCAGTAGTACGGCAGGGCTTCAGCCCCAGCATTTT. Amino acid sequence: CASSTAGLQPQHF.

V and J are TRBV5-4 and TRBJ2-7, with D perhaps TRBD1 (5 bases). Germline CDR1 and CDR2: SGHNT and YYREEE (reference sequence). The CDR3 spans 13 residues. The V and J ends lost 1 base and 0 bases respectively, with 5 bases between them. CDR3 sequence: CASSLQGSYEQYF. The CDR3 nucleotides read TGTGCCAGCAGCTTGCAGGGCTCCTACGAGCAGTACTTC.

This chain joins TRBV4-3 and TRBJ1-4, with 8 bases identical to TRBD1. The CDR3 has 15 amino acids. J gave up 7 bases and V 1 base, and 5 bases lay outside the gene matches. Germline V gene data show CDR1 as LGHNA and CDR2 as YSLEER. CDR3 DNA: TGCGCCAGCAGCCAAGGCGCAGGGGGCGTTGAAAAACTGTTTTTT. Its translation: CASSQGAGGVEKLFF.

This clone was counted once. This chain joins TRBV2 and TRBJ2-5; a possible D gene is TRBD1 (6 bases). The V gene lost 6 bases and the J gene lost 0 bases, with 11 bases spanning the gap. This CDR3 has 14 residues. Germline CDR1 SNHLY, CDR2 FYNNEI. Written as DNA, the CDR3 is TGTGCCAGCAGAGACAGGCAGTACCAAGAGACCCAGTACTTC. Amino acids: CASRDRQYQETQYF.

V is TRBV7-2 and J is TRBJ1-5, with D uncertain. Germline CDR1 SGHTA, CDR2 FQGNSA. This CDR3 has 14 amino acids. The V end lost 5 bases, the J end lost 7 bases, and 15 bases lay between the germline ends. In nucleotides, the CDR3 is TGTGCCAGCAGCGCGTCACCTGGGAGCCAGCCCCAGCATTTT. It encodes CASSASPGSQPQHF. The whole variable domain, remainder taken from reference TRBV7-2 and TRBJ1-5, is GAGVSQSPSNKVTEKGKDVELRCDPISGHTALYWYRQSLGQGLEFLIYFQGNSAPDKSGLPSDRFSAERTGGSVSTLTIQRTQQEDSAVYLCASSASPGSQPQHFGDGTRLSIL.

The genes are TRBV7-9 and TRBJ1-2; 7 bases line up with TRBD1. Trimming cost V 4 bases and J 8 bases; bases outside gene matches: 10. CDR3 length: 14 residues. From germline, CDR1 is SEHNR and CDR2 FQNEAQ (reference sequence). CDR3 sequence: CASSWGQSAGGYTF. DNA for the CDR3: TGTGCCAGCAGCTGGGGACAGTCTGCGGGGGGCTACACCTTC.

The chain links TRBV7-2 to TRBJ1-1, with TRBD1 matching over 10 bases. V dropped 5 bases and J dropped 5; count of bases not matched to a gene: 11. Germline CDR1 SGHTA, CDR2 FQGNSA. This CDR3 is built from 16 residues. CDR3 amino acids: CASSAHRDRGGTEAFF. Written as DNA, the CDR3 is TGTGCCAGCAGCGCTCACCGGGACAGGGGTGGTACTGAAGCTTTCTTT.

The genes are TRBV7-2 and TRBJ2-1; 15 bases align to TRBD2. The CDR3 is 16 residues long. The ends lost 4 bases at V and 9 bases at J; junction bases unmatched: 7. CDR1 is SGHTA, CDR2 FQGNSA, per germline. CDR3: CASSSGLAGGVREQFF. Written as DNA, the CDR3 is TGTGCCAGCAGCTCAGGACTAGCGGGGGGGGTGCGTGAGCAGTTCTTC. The full variable domain, its missing parts supplied by reference TRBV7-2 and TRBJ2-1, is GAGVSQSPSNKVTEKGKDVELRCDPISGHTALYWYRQSLGQGLEFLIYFQGNSAPDKSGLPSDRFSAERTGGSVSTLTIQRTQQEDSAVYLCASSSGLAGGVREQFFGPGTRLTVL.

This chain joins TRBV9 and TRBJ1-1; 7 nucleotides agree with TRBD1. J lost 1 base, V lost 4 bases, and 7 bases had no gene match. CDR1 and CDR2 from the germline V gene are SGDLS and YYNGEE. This CDR3 is built from 15 residues. In DNA form, the CDR3 reads TGTGCCAGCAGCCTCAACACAGGGGAGAACACTGAAGCTTTCTTT. This sequence encodes CASSLNTGENTEAFF.

V gene TRBV15 combines with J gene TRBJ2-5; 8 bases are a match to TRBD1. V gave up 1 base and J gave up 4 bases; unmatched junction bases: 2. Per the germline V gene, CDR1 is LNHNV and CDR2 is YYDKDF (reference sequence). There are 14 residues in the CDR3. The CDR3 DNA follows: TGTGCCACCAGCAGAGCCGGGACAGGAGAGACCCAGTACTTC. Translated, it gives CATSRAGTGETQYF.

The chain carries TRBV30 and TRBJ1-1; D gene unclear. Deletions cut 0 bases from V and 3 bases from J, with 5 bases between. The CDR3 sequence is 12 residues long. Germline CDR1 GTSNPN, CDR2 SVGIG (reference sequence). In DNA form, the CDR3 reads TGTGCCTGGAGTGTAGAGGACACTGAAGCTTTCTTT. Residues: CAWSVEDTEAFF.

The chain uses TRBV19 and TRBJ2-7; possible D gene TRBD2, 6 bases. The CDR3 runs to 16 residues. Trimming removed 1 base from V and 5 bases from J, with 18 bases in between. CDR1 is LNHDA and CDR2 is SQIVND in the germline V gene (reference sequence). The CDR3 sequence: CASSIGGTDYGDEQYF. The CDR3 DNA follows: TGTGCCAGTAGTATAGGCGGCACGGACTATGGTGACGAGCAGTACTTC.

V is TRBV7-2 and J is TRBJ2-1; a possible D gene is TRBD1 (6 bases). This CDR3 is built from 16 residues. CDR1 is SGHTA, CDR2 FQGNSA, per germline. With 1 base removed from V and 1 base from J, the gap between germline ends came to 11 bases. CDR3 DNA sequence: TGTGCCAGCAGCTTAGTAGGGGACAAGTCCTACAATGAGCAGTTCTTC. Translated, it gives CASSLVGDKSYNEQFF.

The chain couples TRBV5-4 to TRBJ1-5; D is unclear. The germline V gene encodes CDR1 SGHNT and CDR2 YYREEE (reference sequence). The ends were cut back, 4 bases at V and 4 bases at J, with 12 bases in the middle. The CDR3 loop spans 14 amino acids. CDR3 in DNA: TGTGCCAGCAGCCAAATAAGCGGTAATCAGCCCCAGCATTTT. Protein product: CASSQISGNQPQHF.

The CDR3 protein is CASKYREETQYF. CDR3 nucleotides: TGTGCCAGCAAGTACAGGGAAGAGACCCAGTACTTC. The chain couples TRBV2 to TRBJ2-5; D might be TRBD1 (6 bases). CDR3 length: 12 amino acids. Looked up from germline, CDR1 is SNHLY and CDR2 is FYNNEI. V lost 7 bases and J 3 bases, leaving 9 bases between the germline ends. Full variable domain (remainder filled in from reference TRBV2 and TRBJ2-5): EPEVTQTPSHQVTQMGQEVILRCVPISNHLYFYWYRQILGQKVEFLVSFYNNEISEKSEIFDDQFSVERPDGSNFTLKIRSTKLEDSAMYFCASKYREETQYFGPGTRLLVL.

CDR3 nucleotides: TGCAGCGTTGTGGGACAGGGGGTTCTTAGCTCCTACAATGAGCAGTTCTTC. It is translated as CSVVGQGVLSSYNEQFF. V gene TRBV29-1 combines with J gene TRBJ2-1, with 11 bases lining up with TRBD1. From germline, CDR1 is SQVTM and CDR2 ANQGSEA. Trimming removed 4 bases from V and 0 bases from J; junction bases left unmatched: 8. This CDR3 spans 17 amino acids.

This clone was found once. The V gene is TRBV7-3, the J gene TRBJ2-1; 8 bases map to TRBD2. Germline assignment: CDR1 SGHTA and CDR2 FQGTGA. The ends lost 2 bases at V and 9 bases at J; junction bases unmatched: 3. The CDR3 sequence is 13 residues long. For the CDR3, the DNA is TGTGCCAGCAGCTTAGGAACTAGCGGTGAGCAGTTCTTC. It yields the protein CASSLGTSGEQFF.